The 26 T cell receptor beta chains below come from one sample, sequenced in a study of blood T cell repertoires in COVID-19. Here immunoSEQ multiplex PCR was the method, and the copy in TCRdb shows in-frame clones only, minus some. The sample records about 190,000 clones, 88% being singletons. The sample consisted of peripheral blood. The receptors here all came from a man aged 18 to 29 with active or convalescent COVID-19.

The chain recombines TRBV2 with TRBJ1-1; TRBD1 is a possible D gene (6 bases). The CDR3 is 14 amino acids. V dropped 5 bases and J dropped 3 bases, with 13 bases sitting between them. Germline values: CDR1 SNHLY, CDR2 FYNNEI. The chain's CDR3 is CASSKRGTDTEAFF. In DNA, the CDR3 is TGTGCCAGCAGTAAGAGGGGGACGGACACTGAAGCTTTCTTT. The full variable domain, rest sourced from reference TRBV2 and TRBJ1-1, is EPEVTQTPSHQVTQMGQEVILRCVPISNHLYFYWYRQILGQKVEFLVSFYNNEISEKSEIFDDQFSVERPDGSNFTLKIRSTKLEDSAMYFCASSKRGTDTEAFFGQGTRLTVV.

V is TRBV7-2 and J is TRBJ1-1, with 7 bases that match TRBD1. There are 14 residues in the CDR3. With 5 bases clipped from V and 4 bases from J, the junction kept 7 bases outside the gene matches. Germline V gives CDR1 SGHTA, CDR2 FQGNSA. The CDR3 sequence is CASSLSTGFTEAFF. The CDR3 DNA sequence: TGTGCCAGCAGCCTATCGACAGGGTTCACTGAAGCTTTCTTT.

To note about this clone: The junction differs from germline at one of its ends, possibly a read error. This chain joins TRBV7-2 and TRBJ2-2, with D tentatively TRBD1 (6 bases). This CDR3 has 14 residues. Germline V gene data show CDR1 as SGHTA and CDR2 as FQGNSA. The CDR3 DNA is TGTGCCAGCACCTTACGACAGGTTGACGGGGAGCTGTTTTTT. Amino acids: CASTLRQVDGELFF.

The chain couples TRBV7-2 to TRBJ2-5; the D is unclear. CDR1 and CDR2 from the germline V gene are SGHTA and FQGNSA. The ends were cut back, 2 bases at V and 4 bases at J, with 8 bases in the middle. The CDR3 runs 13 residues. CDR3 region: CASSLPYGETQYF. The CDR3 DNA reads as TGTGCCAGCAGCTTACCTTACGGAGAGACCCAGTACTTC.

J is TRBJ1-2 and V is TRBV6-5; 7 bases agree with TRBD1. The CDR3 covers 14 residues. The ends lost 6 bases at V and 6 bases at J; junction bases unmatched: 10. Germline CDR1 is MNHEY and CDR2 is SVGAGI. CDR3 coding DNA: TGTGCCAGCAGGGACACAGGGGCCGAGCATGGCTACACCTTC. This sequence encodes CASRDTGAEHGYTF.

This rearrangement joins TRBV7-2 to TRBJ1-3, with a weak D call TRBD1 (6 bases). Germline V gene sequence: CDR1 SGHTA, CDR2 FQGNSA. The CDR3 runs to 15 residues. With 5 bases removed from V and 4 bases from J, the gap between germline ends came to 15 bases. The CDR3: CASSIGQYTGNTIYF. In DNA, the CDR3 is TGTGCCAGCAGCATCGGACAGTATACCGGAAACACCATATATTTT.

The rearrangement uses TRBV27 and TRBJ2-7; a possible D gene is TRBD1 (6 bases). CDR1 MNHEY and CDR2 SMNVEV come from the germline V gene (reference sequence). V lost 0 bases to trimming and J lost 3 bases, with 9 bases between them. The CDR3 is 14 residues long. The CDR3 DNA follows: TGTGCCAGCAGTTTATCGGGACAAATCTACGAGCAGTACTTC. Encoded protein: CASSLSGQIYEQYF.

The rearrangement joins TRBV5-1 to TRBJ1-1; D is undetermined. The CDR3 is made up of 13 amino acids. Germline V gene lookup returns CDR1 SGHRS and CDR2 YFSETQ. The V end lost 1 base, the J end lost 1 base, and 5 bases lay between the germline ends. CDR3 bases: TGCGCCAGCAGCTTGACACAGAACACTGAAGCTTTCTTT. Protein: CASSLTQNTEAFF.

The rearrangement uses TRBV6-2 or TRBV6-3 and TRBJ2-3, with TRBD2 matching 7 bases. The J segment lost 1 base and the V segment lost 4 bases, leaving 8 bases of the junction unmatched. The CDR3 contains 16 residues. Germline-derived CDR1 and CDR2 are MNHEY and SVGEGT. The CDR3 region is CASSWSSGGGTDTQYF. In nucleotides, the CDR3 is TGTGCCAGCAGTTGGTCTAGCGGAGGGGGCACAGATACGCAGTATTTT.

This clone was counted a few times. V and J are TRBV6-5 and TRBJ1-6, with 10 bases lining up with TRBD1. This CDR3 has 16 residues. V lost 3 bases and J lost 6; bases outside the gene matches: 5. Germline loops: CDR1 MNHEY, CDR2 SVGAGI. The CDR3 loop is CASSYGTGVTNSPLHF. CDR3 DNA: TGTGCCAGCAGTTATGGGACAGGGGTCACTAATTCACCCCTCCACTTT.

The CDR3 sequence is CASSLAQGSQETQYF. The CDR3 nucleotides are TGTGCCAGCAGCTTAGCCCAGGGGTCCCAAGAGACCCAGTACTTC. The chain combines TRBV7-2 with TRBJ2-5, with D perhaps TRBD1 (6 bases). V was cut by 0 bases and J by 1 base, with 9 bases left in between. CDR1 SGHTA and CDR2 FQGNSA come from the germline V gene. CDR3 length equals 15 residues.

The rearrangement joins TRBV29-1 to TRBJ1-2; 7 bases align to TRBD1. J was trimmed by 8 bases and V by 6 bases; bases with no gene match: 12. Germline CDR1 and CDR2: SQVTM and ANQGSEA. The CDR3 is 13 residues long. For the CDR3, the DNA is TGCAGCGTGACTGCTCAGGGGGGTTACGGCTACACCTTC. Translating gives CSVTAQGGYGYTF.

The CDR3 reads CASSERQDSLGNTIYF. The CDR3 region has the DNA TGTGCCAGCAGTGAGCGCCAGGACAGTTTGGGAAACACCATATATTTT. J is TRBJ1-3 and V is TRBV6-1, with D possibly matching TRBD1 (6 bases). Germline CDR1 reads MNHNS; CDR2 reads SASEGT. The CDR3 runs 16 residues. The V and J ends lost 3 bases and 4 bases respectively, with 16 bases between them.

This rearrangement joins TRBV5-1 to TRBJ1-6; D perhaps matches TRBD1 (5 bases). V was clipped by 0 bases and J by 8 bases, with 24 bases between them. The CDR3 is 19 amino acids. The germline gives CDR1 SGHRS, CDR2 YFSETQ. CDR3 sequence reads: CASSLGVGGSIPNYSPLHF. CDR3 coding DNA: TGCGCCAGCAGCTTGGGAGTGGGGGGGAGTATCCCAAACTATTCACCCCTCCACTTT. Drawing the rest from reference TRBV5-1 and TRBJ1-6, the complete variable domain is KAGVTQTPRYLIKTRGQQVTLSCSPISGHRSVSWYQQTPGQGLQFLFEYFSETQRNKGNFPGRFSGRQFSNSRSEMNVSTLELGDSALYLCASSLGVGGSIPNYSPLHFGNGTRLTVT.

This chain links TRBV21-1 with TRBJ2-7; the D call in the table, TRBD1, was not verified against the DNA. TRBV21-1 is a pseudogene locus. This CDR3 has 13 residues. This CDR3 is CASSPNSSYEQYF. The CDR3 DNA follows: TGTGCCAGCAGCCCCAACAGCTCCTACGAGCAGTACTTC.

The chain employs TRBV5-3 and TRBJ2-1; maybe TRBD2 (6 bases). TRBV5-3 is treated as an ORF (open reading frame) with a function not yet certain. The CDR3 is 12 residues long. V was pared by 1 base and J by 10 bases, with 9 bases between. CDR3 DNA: TGTGCCAGAAGCTTGTCCGGGAGCGAGCAGTTCTTC. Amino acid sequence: CARSLSGSEQFF.

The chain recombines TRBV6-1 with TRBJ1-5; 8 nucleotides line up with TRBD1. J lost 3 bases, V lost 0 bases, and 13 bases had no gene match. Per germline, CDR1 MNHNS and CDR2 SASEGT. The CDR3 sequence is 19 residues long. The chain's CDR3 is CASSEALRDRKRYNQPQHF. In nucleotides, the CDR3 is TGTGCCAGCAGTGAAGCGCTGAGGGACAGGAAACGATACAATCAGCCCCAGCATTTT.

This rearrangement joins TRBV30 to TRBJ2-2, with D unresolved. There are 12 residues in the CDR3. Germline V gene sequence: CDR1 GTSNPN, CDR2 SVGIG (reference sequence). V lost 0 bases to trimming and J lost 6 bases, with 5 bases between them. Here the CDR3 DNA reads TGTGCCTGGAGTGTATTCGCCGGGGAGCTGTTTTTT. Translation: CAWSVFAGELFF.

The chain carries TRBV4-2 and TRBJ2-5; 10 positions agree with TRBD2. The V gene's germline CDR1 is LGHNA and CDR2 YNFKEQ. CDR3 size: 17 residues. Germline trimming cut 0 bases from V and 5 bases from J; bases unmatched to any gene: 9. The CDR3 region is CASSQEGAGGPGETQYF. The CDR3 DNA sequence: TGTGCCAGCAGCCAAGAGGGAGCGGGAGGGCCGGGGGAGACCCAGTACTTC.

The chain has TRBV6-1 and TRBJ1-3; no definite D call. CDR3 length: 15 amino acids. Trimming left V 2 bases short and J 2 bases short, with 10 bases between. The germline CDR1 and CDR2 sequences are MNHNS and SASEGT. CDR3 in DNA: TGTGCCAGCAGTGAAAGCAGGAACCCTGGAAACACCATATATTTT. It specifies CASSESRNPGNTIYF.

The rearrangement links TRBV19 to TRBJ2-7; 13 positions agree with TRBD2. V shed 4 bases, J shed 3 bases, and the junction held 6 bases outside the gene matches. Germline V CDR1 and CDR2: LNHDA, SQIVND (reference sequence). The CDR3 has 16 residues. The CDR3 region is CASSRGTSGKSYEQYF. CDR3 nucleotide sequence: TGTGCCAGTAGTAGAGGGACTAGCGGGAAAAGCTACGAGCAGTACTTC.

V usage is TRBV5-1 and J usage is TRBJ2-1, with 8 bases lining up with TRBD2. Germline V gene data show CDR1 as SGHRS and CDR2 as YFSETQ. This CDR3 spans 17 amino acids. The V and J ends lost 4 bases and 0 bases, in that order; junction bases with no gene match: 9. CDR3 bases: TGCGCCAGCAGCCTGTTCAGCGGGAGCCACTCCTACAATGAGCAGTTCTTC. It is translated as CASSLFSGSHSYNEQFF.

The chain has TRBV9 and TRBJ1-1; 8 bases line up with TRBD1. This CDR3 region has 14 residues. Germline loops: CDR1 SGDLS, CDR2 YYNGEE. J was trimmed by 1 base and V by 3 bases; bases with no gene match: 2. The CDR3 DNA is TGTGCCAGCAGCGCGGACAGGGCGAACACTGAAGCTTTCTTT. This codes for CASSADRANTEAFF. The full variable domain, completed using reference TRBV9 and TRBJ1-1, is DSGVTQTPKHLITATGQRVTLRCSPRSGDLSVYWYQQSLDQGLQFLIQYYNGEERAKGNILERFSAQQFPDLHSELNLSSLELGDSALYFCASSADRANTEAFFGQGTRLTVV.

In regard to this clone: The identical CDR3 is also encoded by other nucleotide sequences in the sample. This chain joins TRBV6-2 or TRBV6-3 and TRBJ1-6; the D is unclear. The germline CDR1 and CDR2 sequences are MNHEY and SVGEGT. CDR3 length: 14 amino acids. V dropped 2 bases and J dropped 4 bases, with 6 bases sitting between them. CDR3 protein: CASSYQDYNSPLHF. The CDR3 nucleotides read TGTGCCAGCAGTTACCAGGATTATAATTCACCCCTCCACTTT.

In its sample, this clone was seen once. The CDR3 loop is CASSLYGSAGGPIVGGDTQYF. CDR3 nucleotides: TGTGCCAGCAGCTTATACGGCAGCGCGGGAGGGCCCATTGTGGGTGGAGATACGCAGTATTTT. This chain joins TRBV7-6 and TRBJ2-3; 9 bases line up with TRBD2. Germline values: CDR1 SGHVS, CDR2 FNYEAQ. V shed 2 bases and J 5 bases; nucleotides not matched to a gene: 23. The CDR3 loop spans 21 amino acids. The full variable domain, completed using reference TRBV7-6 and TRBJ2-3, is GAGVSQSPRYKVTKRGQDVALRCDPISGHVSLYWYRQALGQGPEFLTYFNYEAQQDKSGLPNDRFSAERPEGSISTLTIQRTEQRDSAMYRCASSLYGSAGGPIVGGDTQYFGPGTRLTVL.

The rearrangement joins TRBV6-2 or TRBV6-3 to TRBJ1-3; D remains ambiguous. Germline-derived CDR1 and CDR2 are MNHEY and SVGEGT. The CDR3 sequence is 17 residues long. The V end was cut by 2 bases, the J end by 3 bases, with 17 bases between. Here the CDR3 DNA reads TGTGCCAGCAGTTACCCGGGAGGAGGGCTCGATGGAAACACCATATATTTT. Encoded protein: CASSYPGGGLDGNTIYF.